Below, 3 T cell receptor beta chains from the same sample are listed, as sequenced in a study of T cell clones after liver transplantation. Sequencing used immunoSEQ multiplex PCR; TCRdb keeps in-frame clones, though not all of them. The sample yields about 20,000 clones, just under 80% seen once. The sequencing here drew on CD8+ T cells from blood, taken roughly 56 months after liver transplant. All receptors derive from a human patient who received a liver transplant. A subset of T cells may come from the graft donor.

The V gene is TRBV11-1, the J gene TRBJ2-7, with TRBD1 matching over 9 bases. The CDR3 totals 17 residues. The V segment lost 0 bases and the J segment 2 bases; nucleotides outside the gene matches: 8. Germline V gives CDR1 SGHAT, CDR2 FQDESV (reference sequence). The CDR3 DNA is TGTGCCAGCAGCTTAGCCCCCGGGACAGGGAATCCCTACGAGCAGTACTTC. Translating it yields CASSLAPGTGNPYEQYF.

The V and J genes are TRBV15 and TRBJ1-2, with 10 bases that match TRBD1. The germline CDR1 and CDR2 sequences are LNHNV and YYDKDF (reference sequence). The CDR3 length is 13 residues. The V gene end was trimmed by 5 bases and the J gene end by 4 bases; junction bases not matched to a gene: 1. CDR3 in amino acids: CATSRTGGYGYTF. Here the CDR3 DNA reads TGTGCCACCAGCCGGACAGGGGGCTATGGCTACACCTTC.

The CDR3 region has the DNA TGTGCCAGCAGCTCAGGGAAGAGGCGGGGCTCATACAATGAGCAGTTCTTC. It specifies CASSSGKRRGSYNEQFF. The V call is TRBV7-9, the J call TRBJ2-1, with D perhaps matching TRBD2 (6 bases). The CDR3 extends over 17 amino acids. Deletions cut 4 bases from V and 4 bases from J, with 20 bases between. CDR1 SEHNR and CDR2 FQNEAQ come from the germline V gene (reference sequence).